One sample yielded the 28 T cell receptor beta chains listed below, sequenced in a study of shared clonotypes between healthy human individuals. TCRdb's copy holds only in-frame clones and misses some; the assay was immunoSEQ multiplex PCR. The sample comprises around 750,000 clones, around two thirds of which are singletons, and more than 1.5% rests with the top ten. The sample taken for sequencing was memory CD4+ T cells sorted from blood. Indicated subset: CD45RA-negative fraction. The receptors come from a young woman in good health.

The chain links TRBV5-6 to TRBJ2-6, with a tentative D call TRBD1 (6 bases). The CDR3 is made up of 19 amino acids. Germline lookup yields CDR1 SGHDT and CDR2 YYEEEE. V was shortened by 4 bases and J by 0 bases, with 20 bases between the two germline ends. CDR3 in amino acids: CASSPYFLTGYSGANVLTF. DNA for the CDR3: TGTGCCAGCAGCCCCTACTTCCTGACAGGATACTCTGGGGCCAACGTCCTGACTTTC.

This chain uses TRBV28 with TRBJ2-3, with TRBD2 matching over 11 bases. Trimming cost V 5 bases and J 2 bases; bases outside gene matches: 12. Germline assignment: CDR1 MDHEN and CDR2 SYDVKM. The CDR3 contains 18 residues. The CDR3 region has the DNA TGTGCCAGCAGTCTGTGGACTAGCGGGCGCCTTTACACAGATACGCAGTATTTT. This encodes CASSLWTSGRLYTDTQYF.

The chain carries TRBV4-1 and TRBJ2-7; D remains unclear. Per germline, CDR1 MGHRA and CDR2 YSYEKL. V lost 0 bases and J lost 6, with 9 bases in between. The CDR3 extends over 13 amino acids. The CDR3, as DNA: TGCGCCAGCAGCCAAGATAAGGCGACCGAGCAGTACTTC. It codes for CASSQDKATEQYF.

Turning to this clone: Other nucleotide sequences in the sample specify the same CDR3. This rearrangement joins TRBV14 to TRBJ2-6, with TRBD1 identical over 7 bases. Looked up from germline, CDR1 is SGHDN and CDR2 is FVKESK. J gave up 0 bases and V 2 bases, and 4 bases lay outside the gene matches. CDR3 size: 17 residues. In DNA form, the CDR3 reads TGTGCCAGCAGCCAACGGGACAGCCACTCTGGGGCCAACGTCCTGACTTTC. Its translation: CASSQRDSHSGANVLTF.

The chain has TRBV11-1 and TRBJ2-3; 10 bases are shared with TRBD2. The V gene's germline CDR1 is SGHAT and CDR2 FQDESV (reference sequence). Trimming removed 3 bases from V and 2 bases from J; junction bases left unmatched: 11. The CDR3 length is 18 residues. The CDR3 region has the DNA TGTGCCAGCAGCTTTCCCCGGCTAGCGGGAGTAGACACAGATACGCAGTATTTT. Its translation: CASSFPRLAGVDTDTQYF.

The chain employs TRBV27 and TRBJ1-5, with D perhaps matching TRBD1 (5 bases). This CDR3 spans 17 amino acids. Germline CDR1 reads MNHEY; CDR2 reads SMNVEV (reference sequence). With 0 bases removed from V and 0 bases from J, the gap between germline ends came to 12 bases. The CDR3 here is CASSLSGTPYSNQPQHF. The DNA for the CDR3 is TGTGCCAGCAGTTTATCCGGGACCCCTTATAGCAATCAGCCCCAGCATTTT.

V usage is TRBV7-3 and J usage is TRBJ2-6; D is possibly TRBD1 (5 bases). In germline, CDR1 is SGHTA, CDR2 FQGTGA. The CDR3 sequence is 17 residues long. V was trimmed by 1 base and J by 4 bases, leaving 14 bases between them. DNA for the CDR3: TGTGCCAGCAGCTTAAGGGGCGGCAACCCCGGGGCCAACGTCCTGACTTTC. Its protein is CASSLRGGNPGANVLTF.

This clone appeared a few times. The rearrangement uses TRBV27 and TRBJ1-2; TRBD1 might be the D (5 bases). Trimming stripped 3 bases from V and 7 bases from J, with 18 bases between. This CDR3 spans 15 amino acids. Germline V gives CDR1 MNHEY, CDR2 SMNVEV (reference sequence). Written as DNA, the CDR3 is TGTGCCAGCAGTTTCCGCGAAACAGGCTCCGGTGGCTACACCTTC. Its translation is CASSFRETGSGGYTF.

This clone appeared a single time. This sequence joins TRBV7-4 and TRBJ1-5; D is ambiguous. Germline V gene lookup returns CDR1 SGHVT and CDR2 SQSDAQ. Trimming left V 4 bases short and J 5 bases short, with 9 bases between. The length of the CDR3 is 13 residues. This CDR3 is CASSSVWDQPQHF. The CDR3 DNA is TGTGCCAGCAGCTCCGTGTGGGATCAGCCCCAGCATTTT.

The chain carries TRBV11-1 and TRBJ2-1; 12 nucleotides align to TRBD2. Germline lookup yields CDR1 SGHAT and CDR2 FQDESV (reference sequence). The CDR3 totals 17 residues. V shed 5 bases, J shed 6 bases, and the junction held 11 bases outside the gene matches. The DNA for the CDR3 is TGTGCCAGCAGCAGTAGGGCTAGCGGGAGGGCCACCAATGAGCAGTTCTTC. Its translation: CASSSRASGRATNEQFF.

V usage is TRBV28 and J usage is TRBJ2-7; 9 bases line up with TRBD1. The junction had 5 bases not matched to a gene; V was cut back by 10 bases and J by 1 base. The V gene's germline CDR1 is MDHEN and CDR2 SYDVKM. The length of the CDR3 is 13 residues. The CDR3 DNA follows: TGTGCCACCTCACAGGGGGCGTCCTACGAGCAGTACTTC. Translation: CATSQGASYEQYF. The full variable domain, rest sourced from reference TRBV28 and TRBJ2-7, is DVKVTQSSRYLVKRTGEKVFLECVQDMDHENMFWYRQDPGLGLRLIYFSYDVKMKEKGDIPEGYSVSREKKERFSLILESASTNQTSMYLCATSQGASYEQYFGPGTRLTVT.

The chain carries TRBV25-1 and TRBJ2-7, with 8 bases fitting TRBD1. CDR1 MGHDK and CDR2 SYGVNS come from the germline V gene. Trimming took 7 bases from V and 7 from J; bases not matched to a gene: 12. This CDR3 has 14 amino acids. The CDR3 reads CASTSQGGPREQYF. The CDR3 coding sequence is TGTGCCAGCACCTCACAGGGGGGTCCGAGGGAGCAGTACTTC.

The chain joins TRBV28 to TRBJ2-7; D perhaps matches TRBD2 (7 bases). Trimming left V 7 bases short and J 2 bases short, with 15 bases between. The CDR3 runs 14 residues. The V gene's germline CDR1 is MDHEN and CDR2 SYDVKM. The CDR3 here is CASIPGGVTYEQYF. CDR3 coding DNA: TGTGCCAGCATTCCGGGGGGCGTCACCTACGAGCAGTACTTC.

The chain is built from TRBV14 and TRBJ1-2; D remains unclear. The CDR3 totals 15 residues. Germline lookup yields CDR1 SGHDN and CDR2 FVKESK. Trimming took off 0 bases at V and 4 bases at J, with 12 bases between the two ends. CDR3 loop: CASSQDGNSFYGYTF. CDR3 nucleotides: TGTGCCAGCAGCCAAGATGGGAACAGCTTCTATGGCTACACCTTC.

CDR3 residues: CASSAVTSGGTGELFF. The CDR3 DNA sequence: TGTGCCAGCTCAGCTGTGACTAGCGGAGGCACCGGGGAGCTGTTTTTT. This chain connects TRBV18 to TRBJ2-2, with 9 bases aligning to TRBD2. This CDR3 contains 16 residues. The V gene end was trimmed by 5 bases and the J gene end by 4 bases; junction bases not matched to a gene: 8. Germline CDR1 reads KGHSH; CDR2 reads LQKENI.

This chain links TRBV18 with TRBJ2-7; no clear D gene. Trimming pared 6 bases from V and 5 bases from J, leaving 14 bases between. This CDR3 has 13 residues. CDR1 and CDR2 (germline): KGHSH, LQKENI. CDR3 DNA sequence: TGTGCCAGCTCTTCGGGTCTACTTAACGAGCAGTACTTC. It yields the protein CASSSGLLNEQYF.

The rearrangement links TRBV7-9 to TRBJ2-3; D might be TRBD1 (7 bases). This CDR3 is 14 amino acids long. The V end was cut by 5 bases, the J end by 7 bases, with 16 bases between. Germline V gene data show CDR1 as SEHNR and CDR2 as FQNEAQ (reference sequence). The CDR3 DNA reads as TGTGCCAGCAGCCCTGACAGGGACTGGAATACGCAGTATTTT. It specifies CASSPDRDWNTQYF.

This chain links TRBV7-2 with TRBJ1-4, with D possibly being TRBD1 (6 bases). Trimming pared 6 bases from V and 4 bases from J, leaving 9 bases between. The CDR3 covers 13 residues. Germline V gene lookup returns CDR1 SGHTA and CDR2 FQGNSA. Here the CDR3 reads CASRDSGNEKLFF. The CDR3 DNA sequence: TGTGCCAGCAGGGACAGCGGTAATGAAAAACTGTTTTTT.

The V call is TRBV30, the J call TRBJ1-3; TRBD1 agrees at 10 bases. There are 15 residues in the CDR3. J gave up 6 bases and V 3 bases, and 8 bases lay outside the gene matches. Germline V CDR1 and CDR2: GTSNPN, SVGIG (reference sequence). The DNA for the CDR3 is TGTGCCTGGAGGGACACAGGGACAGGGGTAAACACCATATATTTT. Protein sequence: CAWRDTGTGVNTIYF. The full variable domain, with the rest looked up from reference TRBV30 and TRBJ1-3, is SQTIHQWPATLVQPVGSPLSLECTVEGTSNPNLYWYRQAAGRGLQLLFYSVGIGQISSEVPQNLSASRPQDRQFILSSKKLLLSDSGFYLCAWRDTGTGVNTIYFGEGSWLTVV.

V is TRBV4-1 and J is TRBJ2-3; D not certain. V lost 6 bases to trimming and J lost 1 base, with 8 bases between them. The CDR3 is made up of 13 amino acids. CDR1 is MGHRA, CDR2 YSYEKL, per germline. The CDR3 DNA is TGCGCCAGCAGACCCGTGGGCACAGATACGCAGTATTTT. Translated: CASRPVGTDTQYF.

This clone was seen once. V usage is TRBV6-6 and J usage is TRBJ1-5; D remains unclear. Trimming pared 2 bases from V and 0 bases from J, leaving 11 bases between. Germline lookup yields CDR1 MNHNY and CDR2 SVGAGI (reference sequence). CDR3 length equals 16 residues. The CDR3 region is CASSYGSRNSNQPQHF. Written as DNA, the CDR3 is TGTGCCAGCAGTTACGGGTCCAGGAATAGCAATCAGCCCCAGCATTTT.

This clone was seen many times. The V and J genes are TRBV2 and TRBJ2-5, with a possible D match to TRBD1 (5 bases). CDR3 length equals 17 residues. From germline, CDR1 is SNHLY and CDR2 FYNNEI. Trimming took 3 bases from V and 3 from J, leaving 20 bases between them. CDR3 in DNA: TGTGCCAGCAGTGACCAAAACAGGCTCCGGCGTAAAGAGACCCAGTACTTC. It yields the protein CASSDQNRLRRKETQYF.

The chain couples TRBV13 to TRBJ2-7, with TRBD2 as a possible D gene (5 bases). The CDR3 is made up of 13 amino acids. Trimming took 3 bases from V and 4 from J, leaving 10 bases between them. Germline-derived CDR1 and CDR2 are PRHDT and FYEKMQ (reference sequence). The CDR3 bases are TGTGCCAGCAGCTTCAGAGGGAAGTACGAGCAGTACTTC. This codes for CASSFRGKYEQYF.

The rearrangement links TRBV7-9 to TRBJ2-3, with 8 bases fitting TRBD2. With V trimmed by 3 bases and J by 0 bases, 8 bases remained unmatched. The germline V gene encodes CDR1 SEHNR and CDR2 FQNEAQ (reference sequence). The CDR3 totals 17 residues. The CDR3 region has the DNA TGTGCCAGCAGCTTGCGTGGCGGGGGGCAAAGCACAGATACGCAGTATTTT. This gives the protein CASSLRGGGQSTDTQYF.

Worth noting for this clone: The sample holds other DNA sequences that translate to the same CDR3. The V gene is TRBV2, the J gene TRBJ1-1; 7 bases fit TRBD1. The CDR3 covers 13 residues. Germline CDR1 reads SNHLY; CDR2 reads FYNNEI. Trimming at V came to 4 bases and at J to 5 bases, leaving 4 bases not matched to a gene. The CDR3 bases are TGTGCCAGCAGTGGACAGGGTTATACTGAAGCTTTCTTT. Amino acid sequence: CASSGQGYTEAFF.

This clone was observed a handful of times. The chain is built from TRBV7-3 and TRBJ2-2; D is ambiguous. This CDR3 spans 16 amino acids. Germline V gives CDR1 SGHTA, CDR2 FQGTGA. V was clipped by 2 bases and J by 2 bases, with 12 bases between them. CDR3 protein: CASSLWGTANTGELFF. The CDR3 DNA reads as TGTGCCAGCAGCTTATGGGGAACAGCAAACACCGGGGAGCTGTTTTTT.

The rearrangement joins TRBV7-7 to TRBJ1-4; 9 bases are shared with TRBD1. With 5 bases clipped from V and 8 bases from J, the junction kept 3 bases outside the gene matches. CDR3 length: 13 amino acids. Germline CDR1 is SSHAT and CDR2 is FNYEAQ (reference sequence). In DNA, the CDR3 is TGTGCCAGCAGCAGGGGACAGGGCGAAAAACTGTTTTTT. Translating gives CASSRGQGEKLFF.

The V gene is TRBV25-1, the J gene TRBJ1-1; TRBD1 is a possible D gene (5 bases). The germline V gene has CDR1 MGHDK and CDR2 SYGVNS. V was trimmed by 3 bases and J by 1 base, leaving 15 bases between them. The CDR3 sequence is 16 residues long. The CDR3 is CASSENIGHKNTEAFF. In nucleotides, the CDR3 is TGTGCCAGCAGTGAGAATATCGGACACAAGAACACTGAAGCTTTCTTT.